The clone carrying this T cell receptor (beta chain) was seen only a few times. Its antigen is still unknown. The CDR3 is 14 amino acids. Deletions cut 1 base from V and 1 base from J, with 8 bases between. Germline CDR1 is SGHRS and CDR2 is YFSETQ. The sample comes from a study of vaccination effects on CD4 cells after COVID-19. Study information: It was two doses of either the BNT162b2 or mRNA-1273 vaccine that participants received.

Study-wide results and caveats: The study got few convalescent patients and did not collect any early post-infection timepoints.

Viral peptide pools were used in the ViraFEST assay to expand antigen-specific CD4+ T cells, and sequencing came afterward. The culture ran for roughly ten days before CD4+ T cells were isolated. Each culture had half its medium swapped for IL-2 medium on days 3 and 7. Assay used: immunoSEQ multiplex PCR; TCRdb lists only in-frame clones, some missing. The table has about 79,000 clones, around four fifths seen once. The sequencing here drew on CD4+ T cells from PBMCs cultured with HCoV-229E spike peptides, taken before COVID-19 vaccination. V is TRBV5-1 and J is TRBJ1-1; D ambiguous. This sequence was found in a human donor who received a COVID-19 vaccine. The DNA for the CDR3 is TGCGCCAGCAGCTTGAAACCGCCGAACACTGAAGCTTTCTTT. This translates into CASSLKPPNTEAFF. The full variable domain, rest sourced from reference TRBV5-1 and TRBJ1-1, is KAGVTQTPRYLIKTRGQQVTLSCSPISGHRSVSWYQQTPGQGLQFLFEYFSETQRNKGNFPGRFSGRQFSNSRSEMNVSTLELGDSALYLCASSLKPPNTEAFFGQGTRLTVV.